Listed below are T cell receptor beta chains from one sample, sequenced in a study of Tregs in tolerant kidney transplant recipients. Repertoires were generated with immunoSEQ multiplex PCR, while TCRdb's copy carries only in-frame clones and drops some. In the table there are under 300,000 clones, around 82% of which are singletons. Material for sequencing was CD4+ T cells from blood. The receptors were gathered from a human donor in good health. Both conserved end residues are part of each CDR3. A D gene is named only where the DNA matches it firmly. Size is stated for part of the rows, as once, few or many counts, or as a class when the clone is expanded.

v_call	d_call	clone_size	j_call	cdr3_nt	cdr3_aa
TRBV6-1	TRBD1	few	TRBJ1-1	TGTGCCAGCAGTGAAGCAACAGGGGGGAACACTGAAGCTTTCTTT	CASSEATGGNTEAFF
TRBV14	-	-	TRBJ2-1	TGTGCCAGCAGCCTCCGGACTCCAGATGAGCAGTTCTTC	CASSLRTPDEQFF
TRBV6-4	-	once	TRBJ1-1	TGTGCCAGCAGTTTTTCCCGGGACACTGAAGCTTTCTTT	CASSFSRDTEAFF
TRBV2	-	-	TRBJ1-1	TGTGCCAGCAGGACCGACACCTTGAACACTGAAGCTTTCTTT	CASRTDTLNTEAFF
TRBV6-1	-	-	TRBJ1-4	TGTGCCAGCAGTGTGGATAGACAGGAAAAACTGTTTTTT	CASSVDRQEKLFF
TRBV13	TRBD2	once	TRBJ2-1	TGTGCCAGCAGCCTAACTAGCGGGAGGGTTCGGGAGCAGTTCTTC	CASSLTSGRVREQFF
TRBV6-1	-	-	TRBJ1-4	TGTGCCAGCAGTGTGCAGGGGCTCACTAATGAAAAACTGTTTTTT	CASSVQGLTNEKLFF
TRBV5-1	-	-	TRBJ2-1	TGCGCCAGCAGCTTGGGCGGCTCCTACAATGAGCAGTTCTTC	CASSLGGSYNEQFF
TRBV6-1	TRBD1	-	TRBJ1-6	TGTGCCAGCAGTGGACAGGGGGATAATTCACCCCTCCACTTT	CASSGQGDNSPLHF
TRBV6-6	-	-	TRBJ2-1	TGTGCCAGCAGCCGTACCGCAACCTACAATGAGCAGTTCTTC	CASSRTATYNEQFF
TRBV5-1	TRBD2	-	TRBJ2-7	TGCGCCAGCAGCTTGGGGCCACTAGCGGGATCGAACTCCTACGAGCAGTACTTC	CASSLGPLAGSNSYEQYF